Following are 16 T cell receptor beta chains from one sample sequenced in a study of blood T cell repertoires in COVID-19. Some clones are missing from TCRdb's copy, which holds only in-frame ones; the method was immunoSEQ multiplex PCR. The sample lists approximately 340,000 clones, more than 85% occurring once. The specimen sequenced was PBMCs or T cells enriched from blood (not recorded which). The receptors originated from a woman aged 35 to 49 who had been exposed to COVID-19.

The J gene is TRBJ1-1, the V gene TRBV5-1; TRBD1 matches 7 bases. V lost 4 bases, J lost 7 bases, and 16 bases stayed unmatched. Germline values: CDR1 SGHRS, CDR2 YFSETQ. The CDR3 contains 16 residues. CDR3 amino acids: CASSPREGARSSEAFF. Written as DNA, the CDR3 is TGCGCCAGCAGCCCCCGTGAGGGGGCGCGGTCTAGTGAAGCTTTCTTT.

Written as DNA, the CDR3 is TGTGCCAGCAGCCACACTGGGAGGGGCTCGAGCAATCAGCCCCAGCATTTT. Protein: CASSHTGRGSSNQPQHF. The chain employs TRBV3-1 (or the pseudogene TRBV3-2) and TRBJ1-5; TRBD1 might be the D (5 bases). Trimming cost V 3 bases and J 1 base, with 16 bases left between them. The CDR3 has 17 amino acids. Germline CDR1 and CDR2: LGHDT and YNNKEL (reference sequence).

J is TRBJ2-7 and V is TRBV29-1; 8 bases match TRBD1. This CDR3 has 13 residues. J was trimmed by 3 bases and V by 6 bases; bases with no gene match: 7. Germline lookup yields CDR1 SQVTM and CDR2 ANQGSEA. The chain's CDR3 is CSVVSTGGYEQYF. CDR3 DNA sequence: TGCAGCGTCGTATCTACAGGGGGCTACGAGCAGTACTTC.

The gene calls are TRBV13 and TRBJ1-2, with D maybe TRBD1 (5 bases). Trimming shortened V by 1 base and J by 5 bases, and 8 bases separated the two germline ends. This CDR3 has 13 amino acids. CDR1 and CDR2 from the germline V gene are PRHDT and FYEKMQ (reference sequence). CDR3 amino acids: CASSLVQGYGYTF. For the CDR3, the DNA is TGTGCCAGCAGCTTAGTTCAGGGTTATGGCTACACCTTC.

This chain uses TRBV7-6 with TRBJ1-4, with D possibly being TRBD1 (6 bases). Trimming took 0 bases from V and 12 from J, leaving 11 bases between them. The germline V gene encodes CDR1 SGHVS and CDR2 FNYEAQ. This CDR3 spans 13 amino acids. The CDR3 nucleotides read TGTGCCAGCAGCTTAGCGAGAGGGGGAGAACTGTTTTTT. This gives the protein CASSLARGGELFF.

V is TRBV2 and J is TRBJ2-7; 7 positions match TRBD1. CDR3 length: 14 amino acids. CDR1 and CDR2 (germline): SNHLY, FYNNEI. After removal of 7 bases from V and 3 bases from J, the junction contained 9 bases not matched to a gene. The CDR3 sequence: CASTQLTGDYEQYF. The CDR3 coding sequence is TGTGCCAGCACCCAATTAACAGGGGACTACGAGCAGTACTTC. Full variable domain (outside the CDR3, taken from reference TRBV2 and TRBJ2-7): EPEVTQTPSHQVTQMGQEVILRCVPISNHLYFYWYRQILGQKVEFLVSFYNNEISEKSEIFDDQFSVERPDGSNFTLKIRSTKLEDSAMYFCASTQLTGDYEQYFGPGTRLTVT.

This chain links TRBV5-1 with TRBJ2-3; perhaps TRBD1 as D (6 bases). The CDR3 length is 14 residues. Deletions cut 0 bases from V and 4 bases from J, with 9 bases between. Germline CDR1 is SGHRS and CDR2 is YFSETQ. The CDR3: CASSLGGPADTQYF. The CDR3 nucleotides read TGCGCCAGCAGCTTGGGGGGGCCCGCAGATACGCAGTATTTT.

The chain has TRBV3-1 (or the pseudogene TRBV3-2) and TRBJ1-2, with D hard to call. Germline V lookup: CDR1 LGHDT, CDR2 YNNKEL (reference sequence). Deletions cut 0 bases from V and 5 bases from J, with 10 bases between. This CDR3 comprises 14 residues. The CDR3 sequence is CASSQEWAAYGYTF. The CDR3 DNA reads as TGTGCCAGCAGCCAAGAATGGGCAGCATATGGCTACACCTTC.

This clone was observed a single time. The CDR3 reads CASSLVGPANEQFF. Here the CDR3 DNA reads TGCGCCAGCAGCTTGGTTGGCCCCGCCAATGAGCAGTTCTTC. The V call is TRBV5-1, the J call TRBJ2-1; D not resolved. The CDR3 loop spans 14 amino acids. Trimming left V 0 bases short and J 6 bases short, with 10 bases between. The germline V gene encodes CDR1 SGHRS and CDR2 YFSETQ. Drawing the rest from reference TRBV5-1 and TRBJ2-1, the complete variable domain is KAGVTQTPRYLIKTRGQQVTLSCSPISGHRSVSWYQQTPGQGLQFLFEYFSETQRNKGNFPGRFSGRQFSNSRSEMNVSTLELGDSALYLCASSLVGPANEQFFGPGTRLTVL.

On this clone itself: At the DNA level, this CDR3 is encoded by other sequences in the same sample as well. The V gene is TRBV7-9, the J gene TRBJ2-7; no firm D call. Trimming took off 5 bases at V and 0 bases at J, with 5 bases between the two ends. This CDR3 has 12 residues. Germline V CDR1 and CDR2: SEHNR, FQNEAQ (reference sequence). CDR3 coding DNA: TGTGCCAGCAGCCCTAGCTCCTACGAGCAGTACTTC. Encoded protein: CASSPSSYEQYF.

Details on this clone: The sample has other DNA sequences that encode this CDR3 too. V is TRBV27 and J is TRBJ1-2, with unresolved D. The germline gives CDR1 MNHEY, CDR2 SMNVEV (reference sequence). V lost 2 bases, J lost 0 bases, and 4 bases lay in between. The CDR3 runs to 13 residues. CDR3 nucleotides: TGTGCCAGCAGTTTAGGAGCTAACTATGGCTACACCTTC. It yields the protein CASSLGANYGYTF.

The chain uses TRBV5-1 and TRBJ1-2; D is unresolved. Deletions cut 5 bases from V and 0 bases from J, with 11 bases between. From germline, CDR1 is SGHRS and CDR2 YFSETQ. This CDR3 spans 14 amino acids. The CDR3 sequence: CASRVYVANYGYTF. CDR3 nucleotide sequence: TGCGCCAGCAGGGTGTATGTAGCTAACTATGGCTACACCTTC. The whole variable domain, filled in from reference TRBV5-1 and TRBJ1-2, reads KAGVTQTPRYLIKTRGQQVTLSCSPISGHRSVSWYQQTPGQGLQFLFEYFSETQRNKGNFPGRFSGRQFSNSRSEMNVSTLELGDSALYLCASRVYVANYGYTFGSGTRLTVV.

The CDR3 region has the DNA TGTGCCAGCAGCTTAAAGCGGAAGCAGTACACTGAAGCTTTCTTT. The encoded protein is CASSLKRKQYTEAFF. The chain recombines TRBV7-9 with TRBJ1-1; D is unclear. This CDR3 has 15 amino acids. V lost 2 bases to trimming and J lost 3 bases, with 13 bases between them. Germline CDR1 reads SEHNR; CDR2 reads FQNEAQ (reference sequence). Based on the CDR3 plus reference TRBV7-9 and TRBJ1-1, the full variable domain is DTGVSQNPRHKITKRGQNVTFRCDPISEHNRLYWYRQTLGQGPEFLTYFQNEAQLEKSRLLSDRFSAERPKGSFSTLEIQRTEQGDSAMYLCASSLKRKQYTEAFFGQGTRLTVV.

V is TRBV3-1 (or the pseudogene TRBV3-2) and J is TRBJ2-7; D might be TRBD1 (6 bases). V was shortened by 3 bases and J by 5 bases, with 11 bases between the two germline ends. The CDR3 extends over 13 amino acids. In germline, CDR1 is LGHDT, CDR2 YNNKEL (reference sequence). CDR3 nucleotide sequence: TGTGCCAGCAGCCAGATTGGGGGCCACGAGCAGTACTTC. This encodes CASSQIGGHEQYF.

The chain joins TRBV2 to TRBJ2-1; 10 bases fit TRBD2. The CDR3 runs 13 residues. Germline V gene sequence: CDR1 SNHLY, CDR2 FYNNEI. With 10 bases clipped from V and 9 bases from J, the junction kept 9 bases outside the gene matches. CDR3 region: CAIPGTSVTEQFF. The CDR3 nucleotides are TGTGCCATTCCCGGGACTAGCGTTACTGAGCAGTTCTTC.

The chain links TRBV5-6 to TRBJ1-6; 9 positions agree with TRBD1. Trimming removed 1 base from V and 6 bases from J; junction bases left unmatched: 2. The CDR3 runs 15 residues. The V gene's germline CDR1 is SGHDT and CDR2 YYEEEE. This CDR3 reads CASSLQGQGNSPLHF. In DNA, the CDR3 is TGTGCCAGCAGCTTGCAGGGACAGGGTAATTCACCCCTCCACTTT. The full variable domain, completed using reference TRBV5-6 and TRBJ1-6, is DAGVTQSPTHLIKTRGQQVTLRCSPKSGHDTVSWYQQALGQGPQFIFQYYEEEERQRGNFPDRFSGHQFPNYSSELNVNALLLGDSALYLCASSLQGQGNSPLHFGNGTRLTVT.